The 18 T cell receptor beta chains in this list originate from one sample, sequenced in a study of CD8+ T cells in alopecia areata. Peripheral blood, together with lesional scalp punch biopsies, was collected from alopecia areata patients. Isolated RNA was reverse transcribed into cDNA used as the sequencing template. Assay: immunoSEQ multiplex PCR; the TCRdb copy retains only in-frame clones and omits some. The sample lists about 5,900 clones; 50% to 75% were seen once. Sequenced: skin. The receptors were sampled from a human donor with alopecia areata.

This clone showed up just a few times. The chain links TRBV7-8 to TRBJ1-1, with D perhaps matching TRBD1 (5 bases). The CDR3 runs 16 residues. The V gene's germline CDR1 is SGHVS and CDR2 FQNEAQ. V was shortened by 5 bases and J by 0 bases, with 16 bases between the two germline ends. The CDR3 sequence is CASSPEGRRMNTEAFF. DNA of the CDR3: TGTGCCAGCAGCCCGGAGGGGCGGAGAATGAACACTGAAGCTTTCTTT. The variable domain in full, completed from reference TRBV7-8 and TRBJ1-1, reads GAGVSQSPRYKVAKRGQDVALRCDPISGHVSLFWYQQALGQGPEFLTYFQNEAQLDKSGLPSDRFFAERPEGSVSTLKIQRTQQEDSAVYLCASSPEGRRMNTEAFFGQGTRLTVV.

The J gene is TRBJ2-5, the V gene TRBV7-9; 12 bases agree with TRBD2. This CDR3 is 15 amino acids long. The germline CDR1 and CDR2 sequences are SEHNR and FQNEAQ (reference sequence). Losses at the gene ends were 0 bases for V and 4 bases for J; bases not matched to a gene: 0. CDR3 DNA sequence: TGTGCCAGCAGCTTAGCGACTAGCGGGGGAGAGACCCAGTACTTC. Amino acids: CASSLATSGGETQYF.

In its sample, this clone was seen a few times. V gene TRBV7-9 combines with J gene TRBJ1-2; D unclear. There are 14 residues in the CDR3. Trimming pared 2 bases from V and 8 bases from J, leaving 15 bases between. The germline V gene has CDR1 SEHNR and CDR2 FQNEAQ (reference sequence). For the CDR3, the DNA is TGTGCCAGCAGCTTAAACGGCCTTGCAGGAGGCTACACCTTC. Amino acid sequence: CASSLNGLAGGYTF.

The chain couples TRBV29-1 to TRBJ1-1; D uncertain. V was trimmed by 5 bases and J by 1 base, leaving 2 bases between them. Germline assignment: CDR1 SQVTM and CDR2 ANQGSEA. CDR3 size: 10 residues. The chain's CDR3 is CSVQNTEAFF. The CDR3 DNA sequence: TGCAGCGTTCAGAACACTGAAGCTTTCTTT.

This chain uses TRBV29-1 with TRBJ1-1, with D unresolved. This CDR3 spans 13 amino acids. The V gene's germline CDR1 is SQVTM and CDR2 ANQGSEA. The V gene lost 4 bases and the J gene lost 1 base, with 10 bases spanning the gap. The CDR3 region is CSVGIGQNTEAFF. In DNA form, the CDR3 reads TGCAGCGTTGGCATTGGGCAGAACACTGAAGCTTTCTTT.

The CDR3 coding sequence is TGTGCCAGCACCCTGACAGACAATCAGCCCCAGCATTTT. Protein product: CASTLTDNQPQHF. The V and J genes are TRBV7-9 and TRBJ1-5; a weak D match, TRBD1 (5 bases). V was pared by 7 bases and J by 3 bases, with 10 bases between. There are 13 residues in the CDR3. Per the germline V gene, CDR1 is SEHNR and CDR2 is FQNEAQ (reference sequence).

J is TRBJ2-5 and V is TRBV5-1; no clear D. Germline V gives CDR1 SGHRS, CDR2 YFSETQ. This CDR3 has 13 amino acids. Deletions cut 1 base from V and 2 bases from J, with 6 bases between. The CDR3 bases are TGCGCCAGCAGCTTGAACGGTCAAGAGACCCAGTACTTC. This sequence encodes CASSLNGQETQYF.

The CDR3: CASSTRVRGRGALNTEAFF. DNA for the CDR3: TGTGCCAGCAGCACCCGGGTGCGAGGGCGCGGGGCCCTGAACACTGAAGCTTTCTTT. The chain recombines TRBV7-8 with TRBJ1-1; D might be TRBD1 (5 bases). The ends were cut back, 5 bases at V and 0 bases at J, with 25 bases in the middle. This CDR3 has 19 residues. CDR1 is SGHVS and CDR2 is FQNEAQ in the germline V gene.

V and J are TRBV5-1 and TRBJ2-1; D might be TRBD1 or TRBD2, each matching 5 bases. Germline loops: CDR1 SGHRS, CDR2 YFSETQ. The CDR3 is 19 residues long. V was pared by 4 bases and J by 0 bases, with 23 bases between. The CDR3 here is CASSPRGSPLGDSYNEQFF. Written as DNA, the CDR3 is TGCGCCAGCAGCCCTAGGGGTTCACCGTTGGGAGACTCCTACAATGAGCAGTTCTTC.

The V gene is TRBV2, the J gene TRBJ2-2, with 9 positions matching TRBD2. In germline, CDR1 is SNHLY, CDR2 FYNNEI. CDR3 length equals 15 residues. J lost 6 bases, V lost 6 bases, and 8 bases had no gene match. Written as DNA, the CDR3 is TGTGCCAGCAGGGAACTAGCGGGCCTTCCCGGGGAGCTGTTTTTT. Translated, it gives CASRELAGLPGELFF.

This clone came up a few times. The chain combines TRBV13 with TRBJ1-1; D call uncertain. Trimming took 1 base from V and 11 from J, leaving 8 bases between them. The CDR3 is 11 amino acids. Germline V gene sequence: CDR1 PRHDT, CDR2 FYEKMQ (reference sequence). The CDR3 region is CASSLEFGAFF. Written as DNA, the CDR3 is TGTGCCAGCAGCTTAGAATTCGGGGCTTTCTTT.

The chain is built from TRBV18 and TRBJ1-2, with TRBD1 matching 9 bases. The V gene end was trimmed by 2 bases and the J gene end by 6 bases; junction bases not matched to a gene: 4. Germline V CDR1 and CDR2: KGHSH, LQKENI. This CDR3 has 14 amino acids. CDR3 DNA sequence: TGTGCCAGCTCACCAGCACAGGGGGCGGATGGCTACACCTTC. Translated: CASSPAQGADGYTF.

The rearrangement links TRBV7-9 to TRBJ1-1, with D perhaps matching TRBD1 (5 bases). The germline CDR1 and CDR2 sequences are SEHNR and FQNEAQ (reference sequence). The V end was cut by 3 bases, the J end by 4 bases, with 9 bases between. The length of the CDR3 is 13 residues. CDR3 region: CASSFGGSTEAFF. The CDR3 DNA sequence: TGTGCCAGCAGCTTTGGGGGTAGCACTGAAGCTTTCTTT. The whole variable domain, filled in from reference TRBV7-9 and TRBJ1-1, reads DTGVSQNPRHKITKRGQNVTFRCDPISEHNRLYWYRQTLGQGPEFLTYFQNEAQLEKSRLLSDRFSAERPKGSFSTLEIQRTEQGDSAMYLCASSFGGSTEAFFGQGTRLTVV.

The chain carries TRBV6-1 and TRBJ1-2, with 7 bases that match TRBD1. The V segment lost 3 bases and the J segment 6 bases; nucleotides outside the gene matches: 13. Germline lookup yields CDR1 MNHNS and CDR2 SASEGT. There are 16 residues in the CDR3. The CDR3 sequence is CASSDLPGQRANGYTF. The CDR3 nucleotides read TGTGCCAGCAGTGACCTTCCGGGACAGAGAGCAAATGGCTACACCTTC.

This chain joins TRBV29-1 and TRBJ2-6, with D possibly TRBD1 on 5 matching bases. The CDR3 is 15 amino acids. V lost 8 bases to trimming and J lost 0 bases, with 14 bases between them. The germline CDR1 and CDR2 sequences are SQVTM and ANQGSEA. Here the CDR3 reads CSTWGSPSGANVLTF. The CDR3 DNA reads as TGCAGCACGTGGGGCAGCCCCTCTGGGGCCAACGTCCTGACTTTC.

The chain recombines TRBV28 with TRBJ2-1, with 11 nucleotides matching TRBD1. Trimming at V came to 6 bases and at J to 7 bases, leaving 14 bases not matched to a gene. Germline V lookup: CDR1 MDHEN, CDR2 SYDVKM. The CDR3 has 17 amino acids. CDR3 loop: CASSYTPWTGGRNEQFF. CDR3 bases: TGTGCCAGCAGCTACACTCCCTGGACAGGGGGCCGAAATGAGCAGTTCTTC.

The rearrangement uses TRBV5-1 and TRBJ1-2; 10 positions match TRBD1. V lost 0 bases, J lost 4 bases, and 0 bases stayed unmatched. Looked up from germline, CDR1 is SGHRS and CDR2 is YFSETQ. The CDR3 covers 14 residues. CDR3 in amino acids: CASSLGTGGYGYTF. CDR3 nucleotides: TGCGCCAGCAGCTTGGGGACAGGGGGCTATGGCTACACCTTC.

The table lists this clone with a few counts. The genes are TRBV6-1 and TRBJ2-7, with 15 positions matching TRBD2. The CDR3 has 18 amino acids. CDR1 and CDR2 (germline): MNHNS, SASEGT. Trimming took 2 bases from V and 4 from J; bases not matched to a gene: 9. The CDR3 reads CASSEQIGLAGGLYEQYF. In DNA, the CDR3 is TGTGCCAGCAGTGAACAGATCGGACTAGCGGGGGGGCTGTACGAGCAGTACTTC.